A single sample gave rise to the 12 T cell receptor beta chains below, sequenced in a study of shared clonotypes between healthy human individuals. Sequencing used immunoSEQ multiplex PCR; TCRdb keeps in-frame clones, though not all of them. The table lists 850,000 to 1,200,000 clones, about 76% of them singletons, with around 1.5% in the top ten. Material for sequencing was memory CD4+ T cells sorted from blood. Stated subset: CD45RA-negative fraction. These receptors were collected from a man aged 18-30 years in good health.

To note about this clone: A much bigger clone sits one base away, suggesting this may be a read error. V usage is TRBV10-1 and J usage is TRBJ2-5; TRBD1 agrees at 7 bases. V gave up 6 bases and J gave up 7 bases; unmatched junction bases: 11. The CDR3 contains 14 residues. The germline V gene encodes CDR1 WNHNN and CDR2 SYGVQD (reference sequence). The DNA for the CDR3 is TGCGCCAGCAGGGTTCTGGGACAGAAAATGACCCAGTACTTC. As protein: CASRVLGQKMTQYF.

The V call is TRBV18, the J call TRBJ2-7, with 10 bases matching TRBD1. Germline assignment: CDR1 KGHSH and CDR2 LQKENI. V was clipped by 5 bases and J by 2 bases; unmatched bases: 0. This CDR3 region has 13 residues. CDR3: CASSGQGAYEQYF. CDR3 DNA sequence: TGTGCCAGCTCAGGACAGGGGGCCTACGAGCAGTACTTC.

This clone was seen more than once but under ten times. V and J are TRBV30 and TRBJ1-1; TRBD1 might be the D (5 bases). Deletions cut 4 bases from V and 1 base from J, with 10 bases between. The CDR3 has 13 residues. The germline V gene has CDR1 GTSNPN and CDR2 SVGIG (reference sequence). DNA for the CDR3: TGTGCCTGGACCAGGGTATGGAACACTGAAGCTTTCTTT. It encodes CAWTRVWNTEAFF.

The V call is TRBV5-6, the J call TRBJ2-3; 7 nucleotides match TRBD1. Germline V lookup: CDR1 SGHDT, CDR2 YYEEEE. The junction had 9 bases not matched to a gene; V was cut back by 1 base and J by 4 bases. The CDR3 runs 16 residues. In DNA, the CDR3 is TGTGCCAGCAGCTTGAGGCGGACAGGTGGGGCAGATACGCAGTATTTT. It translates to CASSLRRTGGADTQYF.

The chain combines TRBV4-3 with TRBJ2-1, with 8 bases that match TRBD2. V lost 0 bases to trimming and J lost 6 bases; unmatched junction nucleotides: 7. The CDR3 spans 16 residues. From germline, CDR1 is LGHNA and CDR2 YSLEER. Written as DNA, the CDR3 is TGCGCCAGCAGCCAAGACGGCGGGAGGCTGGGCAATGAGCAGTTCTTC. Amino acid sequence: CASSQDGGRLGNEQFF.

The V and J genes are TRBV5-1 and TRBJ1-2; tentatively, D is TRBD1 (5 bases). The V end lost 5 bases, the J end lost 12 bases, and 20 bases lay between the germline ends. The CDR3 contains 13 residues. Germline V gene lookup returns CDR1 SGHRS and CDR2 YFSETQ. The CDR3 sequence: CASRGREEGKNTF. CDR3 sequence (DNA): TGCGCCAGCAGGGGGCGGGAAGAAGGGAAGAACACCTTC.

V usage is TRBV5-6 and J usage is TRBJ1-1; 9 nucleotides line up with TRBD1. The length of the CDR3 is 17 residues. Germline lookup yields CDR1 SGHDT and CDR2 YYEEEE. The V segment lost 3 bases and the J segment 0 bases; nucleotides outside the gene matches: 9. This CDR3 reads CASSSRDRVYMNTEAFF. CDR3 nucleotide sequence: TGTGCCAGCAGCTCCCGGGACAGGGTATATATGAACACTGAAGCTTTCTTT.

This clone was seen ten or more times. This chain connects TRBV28 to TRBJ1-2, with D possibly TRBD1 on 6 matching bases. Trimming shortened V by 5 bases and J by 6 bases, and 19 bases separated the two germline ends. This CDR3 contains 15 residues. In germline, CDR1 is MDHEN, CDR2 SYDVKM. In DNA form, the CDR3 reads TGTGCCAGCAGTCTTCTTGGGGGGGGGCCGGATGGCTACACCTTC. Protein sequence: CASSLLGGGPDGYTF.

The rearrangement joins TRBV23-1 to TRBJ1-3; 7 bases map to TRBD1. TRBV23-1 is given ORF status, its function remaining uncertain. The CDR3 extends over 19 amino acids. Trimming cost V 6 bases and J 0 bases; bases outside gene matches: 17. CDR3 in amino acids: CASRRTGVRPLGSGNTIYF. The CDR3 nucleotides are TGCGCCAGCAGACGCACAGGGGTGAGGCCGCTCGGCTCTGGAAACACCATATATTTT.

A word on this clone: The same CDR3 also results from other DNA sequences found in this sample. The V and J genes are TRBV18 and TRBJ1-1; D remains ambiguous. The length of the CDR3 is 13 residues. Germline-derived CDR1 and CDR2 are KGHSH and LQKENI. V was trimmed by 3 bases and J by 1 base, leaving 6 bases between them. The DNA for the CDR3 is TGTGCCAGCTCACCTAGGGAGAACACTGAAGCTTTCTTT. This codes for CASSPRENTEAFF.

The chain uses TRBV28 and TRBJ1-2; D is uncertain. In germline, CDR1 is MDHEN, CDR2 SYDVKM. V gave up 6 bases and J gave up 2 bases, with 7 bases separating them. The CDR3 contains 12 residues. This CDR3 reads CASRLENYGYTF. The CDR3 DNA follows: TGTGCCAGCAGACTAGAGAACTATGGCTACACCTTC.

The J gene is TRBJ1-3, the V gene TRBV6-5; D gene ambiguous. The length of the CDR3 is 15 residues. V was pared by 2 bases and J by 4 bases, with 12 bases between. Germline assignment: CDR1 MNHEY and CDR2 SVGAGI. The CDR3, as DNA: TGTGCCAGCAGTTACCCGTCTGTGGGAGGAAACACCATATATTTT. Translating it yields CASSYPSVGGNTIYF.